A selection of T cell receptor beta chains follows, all from one sample in a study of PD-1 blockade in classical Hodgkin lymphoma. Assay: immunoSEQ multiplex PCR; the TCRdb copy retains only in-frame clones and omits some. The sample includes 90,000 to 95,000 clones, about 91% of them seen just once. The material sequenced was peripheral blood mononuclear cells (PBMCs), taken before the second cycle of nivolumab. These receptor sequences come from a human donor with classical Hodgkin lymphoma. The CDR3 runs from the conserved cysteine through the conserved F or W. A D gene is named only where the DNA matches it firmly. Clone sizes are given selectively: once, few, many, or a class where the clone is expanded.

d_call: -
v_call: TRBV27
clone_size: -
j_call: TRBJ2-7
cdr3_aa: CASSLVRDTRTYEQYF
cdr3_nt: TGTGCCAGCAGTTTAGTCCGGGACACCCGAACCTACGAGCAGTACTTC

d_call: TRBD1
v_call: TRBV10-3
clone_size: -
j_call: TRBJ1-1
cdr3_aa: CAISERNRGDTEAFF
cdr3_nt: TGTGCCATCAGTGAGCGGAACAGGGGGGACACTGAAGCTTTCTTT

d_call: -
v_call: TRBV18
clone_size: -
j_call: TRBJ1-2
cdr3_aa: CASSPLFHGYTF
cdr3_nt: TGTGCCAGCTCACCACTCTTTCACGGCTACACCTTC

d_call: -
v_call: TRBV11-1
clone_size: -
j_call: TRBJ1-6
cdr3_aa: CASSIGGLDSPLHF
cdr3_nt: TGTGCCAGCAGCATAGGGGGGCTGGATTCACCCCTCCACTTT

d_call: -
v_call: TRBV10-2
clone_size: -
j_call: TRBJ1-3
cdr3_aa: CASSERTGPSGNTIYF
cdr3_nt: TGCGCCAGCAGTGAGAGAACAGGTCCCTCTGGAAACACCATATATTTT

d_call: -
v_call: TRBV19
clone_size: -
j_call: TRBJ2-7
cdr3_aa: CASSIGQPYEQYF
cdr3_nt: TGTGCCAGTAGTATAGGACAGCCCTACGAGCAGTACTTC

d_call: -
v_call: TRBV6-5
clone_size: -
j_call: TRBJ1-2
cdr3_aa: CASSFRLAGSGYTF
cdr3_nt: TGTGCCAGCAGTTTTCGACTGGCTGGGTCTGGCTACACCTTC

d_call: -
v_call: TRBV5-6
clone_size: -
j_call: TRBJ2-1
cdr3_aa: CASSLPQGSSYNEQFF
cdr3_nt: TGTGCCAGCAGCCTACCTCAGGGGTCGTCCTACAATGAGCAGTTCTTC

d_call: -
v_call: TRBV7-9
clone_size: -
j_call: TRBJ2-7
cdr3_aa: CASSSRDTSYEQYF
cdr3_nt: TGTGCCAGCAGTTCCCGGGACACATCCTACGAGCAGTACTTC

d_call: -
v_call: TRBV9
clone_size: once
j_call: TRBJ1-1
cdr3_aa: CASSPRFGTGDTEAFF
cdr3_nt: TGTGCCAGCAGCCCACGTTTCGGGACGGGAGACACTGAAGCTTTCTTT

d_call: -
v_call: TRBV6-1
clone_size: once
j_call: TRBJ2-7
cdr3_aa: CASGQGGEQYF
cdr3_nt: TGTGCCAGCGGCCAGGGTGGGGAGCAGTACTTC

d_call: -
v_call: TRBV7-9
clone_size: -
j_call: TRBJ2-1
cdr3_aa: CASSPDWNEQFF
cdr3_nt: TGTGCCAGCAGCCCTGACTGGAATGAGCAGTTCTTC

d_call: -
v_call: TRBV5-6
clone_size: -
j_call: TRBJ2-3
cdr3_aa: CASSPTRKLTDTQYF
cdr3_nt: TGTGCCAGCAGTCCCACTAGGAAGCTCACAGATACGCAGTATTTT

d_call: TRBD1
v_call: TRBV10-3
clone_size: -
j_call: TRBJ1-6
cdr3_aa: CAIRGGQGNSPLHF
cdr3_nt: TGTGCCATCCGAGGGGGACAGGGTAATTCACCCCTCCACTTT

d_call: -
v_call: TRBV5-1
clone_size: -
j_call: TRBJ2-6
cdr3_aa: CASSFNSGANVLTF
cdr3_nt: TGCGCCAGCAGCTTTAACTCTGGGGCCAACGTCCTGACTTTC

d_call: -
v_call: TRBV29-1
clone_size: -
j_call: TRBJ2-7
cdr3_aa: CSGGSGSSYEQYF
cdr3_nt: TGCAGCGGTGGATCTGGGAGCTCCTACGAGCAGTACTTC

d_call: -
v_call: TRBV28
clone_size: many
j_call: TRBJ2-7
cdr3_aa: CASSWGWTAEGAYEQYF
cdr3_nt: TGTGCCAGCAGTTGGGGGTGGACAGCGGAGGGGGCCTACGAGCAGTACTTC

d_call: TRBD1
v_call: TRBV4-1
clone_size: -
j_call: TRBJ2-1
cdr3_aa: CASSQGTGGARSYNEQFF
cdr3_nt: TGCGCCAGCAGCCAGGGTACAGGGGGCGCCCGCTCCTACAATGAGCAGTTCTTC

d_call: TRBD2
v_call: TRBV10-3
clone_size: -
j_call: TRBJ2-3
cdr3_aa: CAISRGGAPDTQYF
cdr3_nt: TGTGCCATCAGTCGCGGGGGGGCCCCAGATACGCAGTATTTT

d_call: -
v_call: TRBV7-9
clone_size: -
j_call: TRBJ1-6
cdr3_aa: CASSYRLRGSSYNSPLHF
cdr3_nt: TGTGCCAGCAGCTACAGGTTGAGGGGGAGCTCCTATAATTCACCCCTCCACTTT

d_call: -
v_call: TRBV7-7
clone_size: -
j_call: TRBJ2-3
cdr3_aa: CASSRGTSDTQYF
cdr3_nt: TGTGCTAGCAGTCGCGGGACTTCAGATACGCAGTATTTT

d_call: TRBD1
v_call: TRBV5-1
clone_size: -
j_call: TRBJ1-6
cdr3_aa: CASSPGQGRDLNSPLHF
cdr3_nt: TGCGCCAGCAGCCCAGGACAGGGAAGGGACCTTAATTCACCCCTCCACTTT

d_call: -
v_call: TRBV7-6
clone_size: few
j_call: TRBJ2-1
cdr3_aa: CASSLYSQSSYNEQFF
cdr3_nt: TGTGCCAGCAGCTTATATAGTCAGAGCTCCTACAATGAGCAGTTCTTC

d_call: -
v_call: TRBV7-2
clone_size: -
j_call: TRBJ1-6
cdr3_aa: CASSLVPVGSYNSPLHF
cdr3_nt: TGTGCCAGCAGCTTAGTTCCGGTGGGCTCCTATAATTCACCCCTCCACTTT

d_call: TRBD2
v_call: TRBV5-4
clone_size: -
j_call: TRBJ2-5
cdr3_aa: CASSLGRGQETQYF
cdr3_nt: TGTGCCAGCAGCTTAGGGCGGGGGCAAGAGACCCAGTACTTC

d_call: TRBD2
v_call: TRBV5-4
clone_size: -
j_call: TRBJ2-7
cdr3_aa: CASSNPTSGRQEQYF
cdr3_nt: TGTGCCAGCAGCAATCCGACTAGCGGGAGGCAGGAGCAGTACTTC

d_call: -
v_call: TRBV6-5
clone_size: -
j_call: TRBJ1-6
cdr3_aa: CASSYLDSSPLHF
cdr3_nt: TGTGCCAGCAGTTACTTAGACAGCTCACCCCTCCACTTT

d_call: TRBD1
v_call: TRBV5-4
clone_size: -
j_call: TRBJ1-3
cdr3_aa: CASSQDRVENTIYF
cdr3_nt: TGTGCCAGCAGCCAGGACAGGGTCGAAAACACCATATATTTT

d_call: TRBD1
v_call: TRBV5-5
clone_size: -
j_call: TRBJ1-5
cdr3_aa: CASSLGQGDKSNQPQHF
cdr3_nt: TGTGCCAGCAGCTTGGGACAGGGGGATAAAAGCAATCAGCCCCAGCATTTT